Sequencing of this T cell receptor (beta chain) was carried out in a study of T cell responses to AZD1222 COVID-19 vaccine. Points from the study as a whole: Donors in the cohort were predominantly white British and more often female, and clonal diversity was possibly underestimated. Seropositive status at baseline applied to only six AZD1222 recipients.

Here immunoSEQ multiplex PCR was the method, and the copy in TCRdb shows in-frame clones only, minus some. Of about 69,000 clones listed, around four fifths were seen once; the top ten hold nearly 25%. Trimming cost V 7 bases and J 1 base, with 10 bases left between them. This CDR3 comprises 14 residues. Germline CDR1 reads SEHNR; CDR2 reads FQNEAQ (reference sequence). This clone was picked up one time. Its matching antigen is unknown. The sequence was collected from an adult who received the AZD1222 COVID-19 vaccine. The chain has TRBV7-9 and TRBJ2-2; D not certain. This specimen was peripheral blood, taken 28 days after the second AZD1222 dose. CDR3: CASTPGVNTGELFF. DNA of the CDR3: TGTGCCAGCACTCCAGGAGTGAACACCGGGGAGCTGTTTTTT.